The next 27 T cell receptor beta chains were all read from a single sample in a study of blood T cell repertoires in COVID-19. Sequenced by immunoSEQ multiplex PCR; TCRdb stores in-frame clones only, minus some. This repertoire shows 220,000 or so clones, almost 90% found once; its top ten account for less than 15%. Material for sequencing was PBMCs or T cells enriched from blood (not recorded which). The receptors were sampled from a man aged 25 to 45 who had been exposed to COVID-19.

V usage is TRBV4-1 and J usage is TRBJ2-1, with 8 bases lining up with TRBD2. The germline CDR1 and CDR2 sequences are MGHRA and YSYEKL. The CDR3 extends over 14 amino acids. After removal of 0 bases from V and 7 bases from J, the junction contained 2 bases not matched to a gene. The CDR3 region has the DNA TGCGCCAGCAGCCAAGATCCTAGCGGGAATGAGCAGTTCTTC. Translated: CASSQDPSGNEQFF.

The gene calls are TRBV19 and TRBJ2-3; D is ambiguous. V dropped 11 bases and J dropped 6 bases, with 15 bases sitting between them. The CDR3 covers 12 residues. The V gene's germline CDR1 is LNHDA and CDR2 SQIVND (reference sequence). CDR3 bases: TGTGCCTCCTCTCTTCGGTCCGATACGCAGTATTTT. It yields the protein CASSLRSDTQYF.

This chain links TRBV12-1 with TRBJ1-2. TRBV12-1 is given as a pseudogene. The CDR3 runs to 14 residues. The CDR3 protein is CASSTRGGGSGYTF. CDR3 bases: TGTGCCAGCAGTACCCGGGGAGGTGGCTCTGGCTACACCTTC.

The chain is built from TRBV5-1 and TRBJ1-2; 10 nucleotides line up with TRBD1. Germline V gene data show CDR1 as SGHRS and CDR2 as YFSETQ. After removal of 4 bases from V and 5 bases from J, the junction contained 8 bases not matched to a gene. This CDR3 contains 15 residues. The CDR3 DNA reads TGCGCCAGCAGCCTAGGGACAGGGGAGGGGTATGGCTACACCTTC. Translated: CASSLGTGEGYGYTF.

The V gene is TRBV7-3, the J gene TRBJ1-6; D is perhaps TRBD1 (5 bases). Trimming pared 3 bases from V and 5 bases from J, leaving 8 bases between. Germline loops: CDR1 SGHTA, CDR2 FQGTGA. The CDR3 is made up of 14 amino acids. The CDR3 DNA reads as TGTGCCAGCAGCTTCGGGGGGGATAATTCACCCCTCCACTTT. Its protein is CASSFGGDNSPLHF.

The V and J genes are TRBV4-1 and TRBJ1-6, with 9 bases aligning to TRBD1. J gave up 13 bases and V 2 bases, and 24 bases lay outside the gene matches. The CDR3 sequence is 20 residues long. Germline lookup yields CDR1 MGHRA and CDR2 YSYEKL. CDR3 sequence reads: CASSQHAGTGSSQMIFPLHF. The CDR3 DNA reads as TGCGCCAGCAGCCAACACGCCGGGACAGGGAGCTCCCAAATGATCTTTCCCCTCCACTTT.

This clone appeared a single time. The rearrangement uses TRBV3-1 (or the pseudogene TRBV3-2) and TRBJ2-1; 7 bases are a match to TRBD1. The CDR3 is made up of 14 amino acids. Germline CDR1 LGHDT, CDR2 YNNKEL (reference sequence). V lost 8 bases to trimming and J lost 9 bases; unmatched junction nucleotides: 13. The CDR3: CASGTPGQLSEQFF. The CDR3 DNA is TGTGCCAGCGGCACTCCGGGACAGCTGTCTGAGCAGTTCTTC.

The chain uses TRBV13 and TRBJ1-2; 8 nucleotides agree with TRBD1. Germline CDR1 reads PRHDT; CDR2 reads FYEKMQ (reference sequence). J lost 3 bases, V lost 5 bases, and 8 bases had no gene match. This CDR3 spans 15 amino acids. The CDR3 region has the DNA TGTGCCAGCAGCACGCTACCAGGGGGCGACTATGGCTACACCTTC. Translation: CASSTLPGGDYGYTF.

The V gene is TRBV7-2, the J gene TRBJ1-6, with 10 positions matching TRBD1. This CDR3 comprises 16 residues. Germline-derived CDR1 and CDR2 are SGHTA and FQGNSA. After removal of 1 base from V and 9 bases from J, the junction contained 6 bases not matched to a gene. This chain's CDR3 is CASSLGARDRGSPLHF. CDR3 sequence (DNA): TGTGCCAGCAGCTTAGGGGCCCGGGACAGGGGTTCACCCCTCCACTTT.

CDR3 amino acids: CASSLERYEQYF. The CDR3 region has the DNA TGTGCCAGCAGCTTAGAACGGTACGAGCAGTACTTC. The chain uses TRBV7-9 and TRBJ2-7; D is undetermined. V was clipped by 1 base and J by 4 bases, with 5 bases between them. CDR3 length: 12 amino acids. CDR1 and CDR2 (germline): SEHNR, FQNEAQ (reference sequence). The entire variable domain, with the rest obtained from reference TRBV7-9 and TRBJ2-7, is as follows: DTGVSQNPRHKITKRGQNVTFRCDPISEHNRLYWYRQTLGQGPEFLTYFQNEAQLEKSRLLSDRFSAERPKGSFSTLEIQRTEQGDSAMYLCASSLERYEQYFGPGTRLTVT.

The rearrangement joins TRBV3-1 (or the pseudogene TRBV3-2) to TRBJ1-2, with D possibly being TRBD1 (5 bases). In germline, CDR1 is LGHDT, CDR2 YNNKEL (reference sequence). The CDR3 loop spans 14 amino acids. V gave up 3 bases and J gave up 4 bases, with 12 bases separating them. CDR3 residues: CASSQTAALYGYTF. The CDR3 nucleotides read TGTGCCAGCAGCCAGACAGCCGCCCTCTATGGCTACACCTTC.

The rearrangement links TRBV7-3 to TRBJ1-3; D remains ambiguous. CDR1 and CDR2 from the germline V gene are SGHTA and FQGTGA. There are 15 residues in the CDR3. V gave up 1 base and J gave up 4 bases, with 11 bases separating them. DNA of the CDR3: TGTGCCAGCAGCTTAAAGCCGGTGGGCGGAAACACCATATATTTT. Protein sequence: CASSLKPVGGNTIYF.

J is TRBJ1-5 and V is TRBV5-5, with D uncertain. CDR1 and CDR2 from the germline V gene are SGHKS and YYEKEE (reference sequence). There are 15 residues in the CDR3. V dropped 1 base and J dropped 5 bases, with 13 bases sitting between them. CDR3 bases: TGTGCCAGCAGCTTGCAGTCGGCAGGATATCAGCCCCAGCATTTT. As protein: CASSLQSAGYQPQHF. Drawing the rest from reference TRBV5-5 and TRBJ1-5, the complete variable domain is DAGVTQSPTHLIKTRGQQVTLRCSPISGHKSVSWYQQVLGQGPQFIFQYYEKEERGRGNFPDRFSARQFPNYSSELNVNALLLGDSALYLCASSLQSAGYQPQHFGDGTRLSIL.

This chain links TRBV6-5 with TRBJ2-7; weak D call: TRBD2 (6 bases). V lost 6 bases, J lost 3 bases, and 18 bases lay in between. CDR1 and CDR2 (germline): MNHEY, SVGAGI. The CDR3 covers 15 residues. The CDR3 DNA follows: TGTGCCAGCAGGCCCGGGCCGGGCGGGATCTACGAGCAGTACTTC. This sequence encodes CASRPGPGGIYEQYF.

CDR3 protein: CASTSSGGAVSETQYF. CDR3 nucleotides: TGTGCCAGCACATCTAGCGGGGGGGCCGTTTCGGAGACCCAGTACTTC. The chain joins TRBV9 to TRBJ2-5; 12 positions agree with TRBD2. The V gene's germline CDR1 is SGDLS and CDR2 YYNGEE. The CDR3 has 16 residues. Unmatched junction bases numbered 11, after V lost 6 bases and J lost 5 bases.

The V and J genes are TRBV4-1 and TRBJ1-6, with D possibly being TRBD1 (5 bases). CDR1 and CDR2 (germline): MGHRA, YSYEKL. The CDR3 runs to 16 residues. V was clipped by 0 bases and J by 7 bases, with 13 bases between them. CDR3 sequence reads: CASSQDRGTQNSPLHF. CDR3 sequence (DNA): TGCGCCAGCAGCCAAGATCGCGGGACGCAAAATTCACCCCTCCACTTT.

The J gene is TRBJ1-6, the V gene TRBV12-3 or TRBV12-4, with 8 bases that match TRBD1. This CDR3 contains 13 residues. V lost 10 bases to trimming and J lost 8 bases; unmatched junction nucleotides: 7. The CDR3 loop is CATSGQGYSPLHF. The CDR3 DNA reads as TGTGCCACCTCTGGACAGGGATATTCACCCCTCCACTTT.

This rearrangement joins TRBV2 to TRBJ1-1; a weak D match, TRBD1 (6 bases). The germline CDR1 and CDR2 sequences are SNHLY and FYNNEI. Trimming left V 4 bases short and J 0 bases short, with 18 bases between. This CDR3 is built from 17 residues. The CDR3 sequence: CASSVKTGKEMNTEAFF. The DNA of the CDR3 is TGTGCCAGCAGTGTCAAGACAGGAAAAGAGATGAACACTGAAGCTTTCTTT.

V gene TRBV10-3 combines with J gene TRBJ2-7; D may be TRBD2 (5 bases). The CDR3 is made up of 12 amino acids. The germline V gene encodes CDR1 ENHRY and CDR2 SYGVKD. Trimming took off 4 bases at V and 12 bases at J, with 16 bases between the two ends. CDR3 bases: TGTGCCATCAGTGCGGGGTCTTCGGCTCGGTACTTC. As protein: CAISAGSSARYF.

The chain uses TRBV19 and TRBJ1-5; TRBD1 matches at 11 bases. J lost 6 bases, V lost 7 bases, and 2 bases had no gene match. This CDR3 spans 13 amino acids. CDR1 LNHDA and CDR2 SQIVND come from the germline V gene (reference sequence). In DNA form, the CDR3 reads TGTGCCAGTATGGGGACAGGGGGTCAGCCCCAGCATTTT. This sequence encodes CASMGTGGQPQHF. Variable domain in full (rest from reference TRBV19 and TRBJ1-5): DGGITQSPKYLFRKEGQNVTLSCEQNLNHDAMYWYRQDPGQGLRLIYYSQIVNDFQKGDIAEGYSVSREKKESFPLTVTSAQKNPTAFYLCASMGTGGQPQHFGDGTRLSIL.

The rearrangement joins TRBV5-6 to TRBJ1-4, with no clear D. The CDR3 spans 12 residues. In germline, CDR1 is SGHDT, CDR2 YYEEEE. V lost 0 bases, J lost 6 bases, and 3 bases lay in between. CDR3 region: CASSLADEKLFF. CDR3 in DNA: TGTGCCAGCAGCTTGGCTGATGAAAAACTGTTTTTT.

The sample holds one count of this clone. The chain couples TRBV9 to TRBJ2-3, with D possibly TRBD1 on 5 matching bases. CDR1 SGDLS and CDR2 YYNGEE come from the germline V gene. V was pared by 4 bases and J by 2 bases, with 20 bases between. This CDR3 is built from 17 residues. The CDR3 DNA follows: TGTGCCAGCAGCCCAAGGGGAACCCCGAGACCCACAGATACGCAGTATTTT. Its translation: CASSPRGTPRPTDTQYF.

This chain links TRBV5-1 with TRBJ2-1, with D perhaps TRBD2 (6 bases). Germline CDR1 is SGHRS and CDR2 is YFSETQ. Between the trimmed V and J ends, which lost 3 bases and 1 base, there was a span of 11 bases. The CDR3 totals 15 residues. The CDR3 sequence is CASSSVGGSYNEQFF. The CDR3 nucleotides read TGCGCCAGCAGCTCGGTTGGGGGGTCCTACAATGAGCAGTTCTTC. Filled out from reference TRBV5-1 and TRBJ2-1, the complete variable domain reads KAGVTQTPRYLIKTRGQQVTLSCSPISGHRSVSWYQQTPGQGLQFLFEYFSETQRNKGNFPGRFSGRQFSNSRSEMNVSTLELGDSALYLCASSSVGGSYNEQFFGPGTRLTVL.

The chain joins TRBV2 to TRBJ2-1; tentatively, D is TRBD2 (6 bases). V gave up 2 bases and J gave up 5 bases, with 19 bases separating them. The CDR3 covers 17 residues. Per the germline V gene, CDR1 is SNHLY and CDR2 is FYNNEI. CDR3 residues: CASSENLAWRGDNEQFF. CDR3 DNA sequence: TGTGCCAGCAGTGAAAATTTAGCGTGGCGGGGAGACAATGAGCAGTTCTTC.

This rearrangement joins TRBV12-3 or TRBV12-4 to TRBJ1-5; the D gene is possibly TRBD1 (5 bases). This CDR3 comprises 12 residues. The V and J ends lost 10 bases and 4 bases respectively, with 11 bases between them. CDR3: CATGVGNQPQHF. The CDR3 nucleotides read TGTGCCACGGGGGTGGGGAATCAGCCCCAGCATTTT.

V gene TRBV9 combines with J gene TRBJ2-1, with a tentative D call TRBD2 (5 bases). V gave up 0 bases and J gave up 7 bases, with 8 bases separating them. The germline V gene encodes CDR1 SGDLS and CDR2 YYNGEE. The CDR3 loop spans 13 amino acids. CDR3: CASSVALGNEQFF. The CDR3 DNA follows: TGTGCCAGCAGCGTAGCACTAGGAAATGAGCAGTTCTTC.

The chain combines TRBV18 with TRBJ2-3; 11 nucleotides match TRBD2. CDR3 length: 14 residues. Germline trimming cut 6 bases from V and 4 bases from J; bases unmatched to any gene: 3. CDR1 and CDR2 from the germline V gene are KGHSH and LQKENI. This CDR3 is CASSSGGAPDTQYF. The DNA for the CDR3 is TGTGCCAGCTCTAGCGGGGGGGCCCCAGATACGCAGTATTTT.